This T cell receptor (beta chain) was sequenced for a study of T-cell memory formation after mild COVID-19. Study observations and caveats: Later expanders leaned toward CD4+, whereas clones contracting from day 15 to 85 were balanced CD4/CD8.

V was shortened by 3 bases and J by 1 base, with 15 bases between the two germline ends. Germline V gene sequence: CDR1 SEHNR, CDR2 FQNEAQ (reference sequence). The CDR3 contains 16 residues. TCRdb re-called the 5' RACE reads with MiXCR, one entry per CDR3 protein. The table records about 360,000 distinct CDR3 sequences, 14% of them present only once. Comments on this clonotype: Its target is not known.

This sequence was found in a young man who had mild COVID-19 (a few samples of this study predate the infection). Cell type and time point are not known. This rearrangement joins TRBV7-9 to TRBJ2-5; D uncertain. Material for sequencing was PBMCs or a T cell subset sorted from them (not recorded which). The CDR3 here is CASSFLVGMGQETQYF. The CDR3 nucleotides read TGTGCCAGCAGCTTCCTGGTCGGAATGGGCCAAGAGACCCAGTACTTC. The full variable domain, with the rest looked up from reference TRBV7-9 and TRBJ2-5, is DTGVSQNPRHKITKRGQNVTFRCDPISEHNRLYWYRQTLGQGPEFLTYFQNEAQLEKSRLLSDRFSAERPKGSFSTLEIQRTEQGDSAMYLCASSFLVGMGQETQYFGPGTRLLVL.